These 13 T cell receptor beta chains originate from one sample sequenced in a study of T-cell memory formation after mild COVID-19 (dated by TCRdb to the early 2020s). Receptor libraries were prepared by 5' RACE. Reads for this sample came from an Illumina NovaSeq 6000. TCRdb handled the public reads itself, with Q25 trimming in fastp and clone calling in MiXCR, and kept productive beta chains. A single entry per CDR3 protein holds the most common genes and DNA from its merged rows. The table for this sample lists more than 85,000 distinct CDR3 sequences; 11% of them were counted only once. About 40% of the sample belongs to the ten largest clones. The sequenced sample was PBMCs or a T cell subset sorted from them (not recorded which). The origin of the receptors is a man aged 18 to 30 who had mild COVID-19 (a few samples of this study predate the infection). The sample titles of this study are shuffled in the database, so cell type and time point are left out; the donor was told from shared clones.

This sequence joins TRBV9 and TRBJ1-1; D possibly corresponds to TRBD1 (5 bases). The CDR3 length is 15 residues. Trimming took 3 bases from V and 1 from J, leaving 13 bases between them. Germline V CDR1 and CDR2: SGDLS, YYNGEE. The CDR3 sequence is CASSAMGQPNTEAFF. The CDR3 DNA follows: TGTGCCAGCAGCGCGATGGGGCAGCCGAACACTGAAGCTTTCTTT.

The chain recombines TRBV29-1 with TRBJ2-3, with D perhaps TRBD2 (5 bases). Germline loops: CDR1 SQVTM, CDR2 ANQGSEA. V was trimmed by 0 bases and J by 2 bases, leaving 9 bases between them. This CDR3 has 14 amino acids. The CDR3: CSVEEADFTDTQYF. As DNA, the CDR3 is TGCAGCGTTGAAGAGGCGGACTTCACAGATACGCAGTATTTT.

Details on this clonotype: The junction does not match germline at one end; this may be a read error. The chain uses TRBV12-3 or TRBV12-4 and TRBJ1-1; no reliable D call. This CDR3 spans 11 amino acids. The CDR3 sequence: CASSQQNTEAF. The CDR3 DNA reads as TGTGCCAGCAGTCAACAGAACACTGAAGCTTTT.

V is TRBV9 and J is TRBJ2-7; D unresolved. From germline, CDR1 is SGDLS and CDR2 YYNGEE. CDR3 size: 11 residues. V lost 4 bases and J 4 bases, leaving 6 bases between the germline ends. This CDR3 reads CASSSEYEQYF. The DNA of the CDR3 is TGTGCCAGCAGCTCCGAGTACGAGCAGTACTTC. Full variable domain (missing parts from reference TRBV9 and TRBJ2-7): DSGVTQTPKHLITATGQRVTLRCSPRSGDLSVYWYQQSLDQGLQFLIQYYNGEERAKGNILERFSAQQFPDLHSELNLSSLELGDSALYFCASSSEYEQYFGPGTRLTVT.

This clonotype has more than one count but fewer than ten. An end of the junction does not agree with germline; a read error may underlie this. The J gene is TRBJ1-1, the V gene TRBV7-9; D is uncertain. This CDR3 has 11 amino acids. Germline V gene sequence: CDR1 SEHNR, CDR2 FQNEAQ (reference sequence). CDR3 protein: CASTLSSEAFF. The CDR3 DNA sequence: TGTGCCAGCACCTTAAGTAGTGAAGCTTTCTTT.

The chain recombines TRBV10-3 with TRBJ2-5, with D possibly TRBD2 on 6 matching bases. Trimming removed 3 bases at V and 2 bases at J, with 25 bases between. Germline CDR1 ENHRY, CDR2 SYGVKD. The CDR3 spans 19 residues. This CDR3 reads CAISDPGGQDYTFQETQYF. The CDR3 nucleotides read TGTGCCATCAGTGACCCGGGCGGGCAGGACTATACCTTTCAAGAGACCCAGTACTTC.

The chain joins TRBV27 to TRBJ2-1, with D perhaps matching TRBD2 (5 bases). Germline loops: CDR1 MNHEY, CDR2 SMNVEV (reference sequence). The CDR3 sequence is 13 residues long. V lost 3 bases to trimming and J lost 5 bases, with 8 bases between them. DNA for the CDR3: TGTGCCAGCAGTTTTCCGGGGAACAATGAGCAGTTCTTC. This gives the protein CASSFPGNNEQFF.

The rearrangement joins TRBV12-3 or TRBV12-4 to TRBJ2-5; 9 bases are a match to TRBD2. The CDR3 has 13 residues. The V segment lost 8 bases and the J segment 5 bases; nucleotides outside the gene matches: 6. The CDR3 region is CASGSGGRETQYF. The CDR3 coding sequence is TGTGCCAGCGGTAGCGGGGGAAGGGAGACCCAGTACTTC.

The chain couples TRBV9 to TRBJ2-4, with D tentatively TRBD1 or TRBD2 (5 bases each). V dropped 0 bases and J dropped 2 bases, with 6 bases sitting between them. This CDR3 is built from 14 residues. Germline V gives CDR1 SGDLS, CDR2 YYNGEE. The chain's CDR3 is CASSVGGTKNIQYF. CDR3 nucleotides: TGTGCCAGCAGCGTAGGGGGGACCAAAAACATTCAGTACTTC.

This clonotype has more than one count but fewer than ten. V gene TRBV30 combines with J gene TRBJ2-3; D gene uncertain. The CDR3 runs 12 residues. Trimming took off 0 bases at V and 3 bases at J, with 4 bases between the two ends. Germline V gene lookup returns CDR1 GTSNPN and CDR2 SVGIG (reference sequence). As DNA, the CDR3 is TGTGCCTGGAGTGTACCTACAGATACGCAGTATTTT. It codes for CAWSVPTDTQYF.

A few counts support this clonotype. J is TRBJ2-7 and V is TRBV11-2, with unresolved D. Germline lookup yields CDR1 SGHAT and CDR2 FQNNGV. CDR3 length: 17 residues. Trimming stripped 0 bases from V and 1 base from J, with 16 bases between. CDR3 protein: CASSLDLAGPESYEQYF. CDR3 in DNA: TGTGCCAGCAGCTTAGATCTTGCAGGCCCCGAATCCTACGAGCAGTACTTC.

V is TRBV5-1 and J is TRBJ2-1; TRBD2 matches at 10 bases. The CDR3 extends over 14 amino acids. V shed 5 bases and J 4 bases; nucleotides not matched to a gene: 3. The V gene's germline CDR1 is SGHRS and CDR2 YFSETQ. The CDR3 sequence is CASREAGGYNEQFF. The CDR3, as DNA: TGCGCCAGCAGGGAAGCGGGGGGGTACAATGAGCAGTTCTTC.

The J gene is TRBJ2-2, the V gene TRBV29-1; possible D gene TRBD1, 5 bases. V lost 7 bases to trimming and J lost 0 bases, with 9 bases between them. The germline V gene has CDR1 SQVTM and CDR2 ANQGSEA. The CDR3 is made up of 13 amino acids. The chain's CDR3 is CSGLTANTGELFF. The CDR3 region has the DNA TGCAGCGGCCTGACAGCGAACACCGGGGAGCTGTTTTTT.